The entry below describes one T cell receptor beta chain. The data were taken from a study of shared clonotypes between healthy human individuals. V was pared by 3 bases and J by 7 bases, with 8 bases of the junction left unmatched. The CDR3 covers 16 residues. CDR1 and CDR2 (germline): SEHNR, FQNEAQ (reference sequence). The data were produced by immunoSEQ multiplex PCR, yet TCRdb's version contains in-frame clones alone and is incomplete. The sample has around 1.9 million clones, approximately 94% seen once. Naive CD8 isolation took CD45RO-negative cells positively selected for CCR7 and excluded terminally differentiated effector memory CD45RA+ cells.

The sequencing sample was made of naive CD8+ T cells from PBMCs. This sequence joins TRBV7-9 and TRBJ1-4; 10 nucleotides line up with TRBD1. This receptor was identified in a man younger than 35 in good health. Some clones in this sample may be carry-over from other donors' samples. Here the CDR3 reads CASSLGVRDRGEKLFF. Here the CDR3 DNA reads TGTGCCAGCAGCTTGGGAGTTCGGGACAGGGGTGAAAAACTGTTTTTT. The variable domain in full, with the rest retrieved from reference TRBV7-9 and TRBJ1-4, is DTGVSQNPRHKITKRGQNVTFRCDPISEHNRLYWYRQTLGQGPEFLTYFQNEAQLEKSRLLSDRFSAERPKGSFSTLEIQRTEQGDSAMYLCASSLGVRDRGEKLFFGSGTQLSVL.